Below are 26 T cell receptor beta chains sequenced from a single sample in a study of naive CD8 T cells in extremely preterm neonates. Elective cesarean births at roughly 35-43 weeks, without labor or membrane rupture, supplied the cord blood. The method was immunoSEQ multiplex PCR; TCRdb's version includes in-frame clones alone and lacks a portion of them. Of some 7,400 clones listed, more than 85% are singletons. Sequenced material: naive CD8+ T cells from cord blood. These receptors were obtained from a newborn in good health.

This clone has only one observation. The chain couples TRBV20-1 to TRBJ1-2; weak D call: TRBD1 (6 bases). This CDR3 has 11 residues. The ends were cut back, 6 bases at V and 6 bases at J, with 11 bases in the middle. Germline lookup yields CDR1 DFQATT and CDR2 SNEGSKA (reference sequence). The CDR3 reads CSALKGDGYTF. The CDR3 DNA is TGCAGTGCCCTAAAGGGGGATGGCTACACCTTC.

The table lists this clone with a count of one. The V call is TRBV7-9, the J call TRBJ2-3; 8 positions agree with TRBD1. V shed 5 bases and J 4 bases; nucleotides not matched to a gene: 11. Germline CDR1 SEHNR, CDR2 FQNEAQ (reference sequence). This CDR3 spans 16 amino acids. CDR3 sequence reads: CASSHRQGLDPDTQYF. CDR3 nucleotides: TGTGCCAGCAGCCATCGACAGGGGTTGGACCCAGATACGCAGTATTTT.

The chain links TRBV9 to TRBJ2-1; a weak D match, TRBD2 (6 bases). Per the germline V gene, CDR1 is SGDLS and CDR2 is YYNGEE. The CDR3 is 16 residues long. Trimming left V 4 bases short and J 8 bases short, with 22 bases between. CDR3: CASSQSGSGLHDEQFF. In DNA form, the CDR3 reads TGTGCCAGCAGCCAATCGGGTAGCGGCCTACACGATGAGCAGTTCTTC.

The J gene is TRBJ2-5, the V gene TRBV2; the match to TRBD1 covers 7 bases. The CDR3 contains 15 residues. Germline trimming cut 8 bases from V and 2 bases from J; bases unmatched to any gene: 11. Germline V gene data show CDR1 as SNHLY and CDR2 as FYNNEI. The CDR3 DNA follows: TGTGCCAGCTCTGCGACAGGGACATCACAAGAGACCCAGTACTTC. Translation: CASSATGTSQETQYF.

The CDR3 DNA is TGTGCCAGCCTGCCGATCACAGGGAACACCGGGGAGCTGTTTTTT. Protein product: CASLPITGNTGELFF. This chain uses TRBV6-5 with TRBJ2-2, with D maybe TRBD1 (5 bases). The V gene lost 8 bases and the J gene lost 1 base, with 14 bases spanning the gap. CDR3 length equals 15 residues. Germline V gene data show CDR1 as MNHEY and CDR2 as SVGAGI.

The chain has TRBV29-1 and TRBJ1-1; perhaps TRBD1 as D (6 bases). Trimming took 6 bases from V and 4 from J, leaving 15 bases between them. This CDR3 is built from 13 residues. Germline assignment: CDR1 SQVTM and CDR2 ANQGSEA. The CDR3 sequence is CSVREGGGTEAFF. CDR3 coding DNA: TGCAGCGTGAGGGAGGGGGGGGGCACTGAAGCTTTCTTT.

The chain recombines TRBV4-3 with TRBJ2-5, with TRBD2 matching 7 bases. The germline CDR1 and CDR2 sequences are LGHNA and YSLEER. This CDR3 has 14 amino acids. Trimming took 1 base from V and 4 from J; bases not matched to a gene: 3. The chain's CDR3 is CASSQALARETQYF. In nucleotides, the CDR3 is TGCGCCAGCAGCCAAGCACTAGCGAGAGAGACCCAGTACTTC.

This clone was seen only once. This chain uses TRBV19 with TRBJ1-2; possibly TRBD1 for D (6 bases). Trimming shortened V by 6 bases and J by 5 bases, and 13 bases separated the two germline ends. The CDR3 length is 13 residues. The V gene's germline CDR1 is LNHDA and CDR2 SQIVND (reference sequence). This CDR3 is CASSMGTLYGYTF. The CDR3 DNA reads TGTGCCAGTAGCATGGGGACACTGTATGGCTACACCTTC.

This clone showed up just a few times. V gene TRBV4-3 combines with J gene TRBJ2-7, with 10 bases identical to TRBD2. V dropped 0 bases and J dropped 2; count of bases not matched to a gene: 1. The CDR3 extends over 15 amino acids. CDR1 is LGHNA, CDR2 YSLEER, per germline. CDR3 protein: CASSQELAGAYEQYF. The CDR3, as DNA: TGCGCCAGCAGCCAAGAGCTAGCGGGAGCCTACGAGCAGTACTTC.

This clone was picked up one time. The chain joins TRBV5-1 to TRBJ2-5, with a tentative D call TRBD2 (6 bases). The CDR3 has 13 residues. From germline, CDR1 is SGHRS and CDR2 YFSETQ. Trimming stripped 0 bases from V and 3 bases from J, with 6 bases between. CDR3 nucleotide sequence: TGCGCCAGCAGCTTGGGACTAGAAGAGACCCAGTACTTC. This sequence encodes CASSLGLEETQYF.

This rearrangement joins TRBV7-9 to TRBJ2-3; TRBD1 is a possible D gene (5 bases). The CDR3 runs to 16 residues. Deletions cut 1 base from V and 1 base from J, with 12 bases between. Looked up from germline, CDR1 is SEHNR and CDR2 is FQNEAQ (reference sequence). The CDR3 loop is CASSLVRVVGTDTQYF. The CDR3 DNA reads as TGTGCCAGCAGCTTAGTCAGGGTAGTGGGCACAGATACGCAGTATTTT.

This clone was recorded only once. V usage is TRBV9 and J usage is TRBJ2-5; the match to TRBD2 covers 8 bases. The germline V gene has CDR1 SGDLS and CDR2 YYNGEE. The CDR3 has 14 residues. Trimming at V came to 3 bases and at J to 1 base, leaving 2 bases not matched to a gene. CDR3 residues: CASSAGTSQETQYF. The DNA for the CDR3 is TGTGCCAGCAGCGCCGGGACTAGCCAAGAGACCCAGTACTTC. Using reference TRBV9 and TRBJ2-5 for the parts outside the CDR3, the full variable domain is DSGVTQTPKHLITATGQRVTLRCSPRSGDLSVYWYQQSLDQGLQFLIQYYNGEERAKGNILERFSAQQFPDLHSELNLSSLELGDSALYFCASSAGTSQETQYFGPGTRLLVL.

The chain combines TRBV6-5 with TRBJ2-1, with a weak D call TRBD2 (6 bases). The ends were cut back, 4 bases at V and 0 bases at J, with 10 bases in the middle. The CDR3 extends over 15 amino acids. From germline, CDR1 is MNHEY and CDR2 SVGAGI. CDR3 coding DNA: TGTGCCAGCAGTTTGGGGAGGTCCTCCTACAATGAGCAGTTCTTC. Protein sequence: CASSLGRSSYNEQFF.

Turning to this clone: An end of the junction does not agree with germline; a read error may underlie this. The gene calls are TRBV6-1 and TRBJ2-5, with 10 bases matching TRBD2. There are 15 residues in the CDR3. Germline CDR1 is MNHNS and CDR2 is SASEGT. The CDR3 region is CASSVLGTSVDEQHF. CDR3 DNA: TGTGCCAGCAGTGTCTTAGGGACTAGCGTCGACGAGCAGCACTTC.

This chain uses TRBV27 with TRBJ2-1; the D gene is possibly TRBD2 (5 bases). The CDR3 loop spans 16 amino acids. V lost 0 bases to trimming and J lost 0 bases, with 9 bases between them. Germline V CDR1 and CDR2: MNHEY, SMNVEV (reference sequence). CDR3 DNA sequence: TGTGCCAGCAGTTTATCCGGACTTGTCTCCTACAATGAGCAGTTCTTC. Protein: CASSLSGLVSYNEQFF.

For the CDR3, the DNA is TGTGCCAGCAGCGCGACCGGGACAGGGAAGTACGAGCAGTACTTC. Its protein is CASSATGTGKYEQYF. V is TRBV7-9 and J is TRBJ2-7; 9 bases match TRBD1. Germline V gene sequence: CDR1 SEHNR, CDR2 FQNEAQ (reference sequence). CDR3 length: 15 amino acids. V was clipped by 5 bases and J by 4 bases; unmatched bases: 9.

The chain is built from TRBV4-3 and TRBJ2-2; weak D call: TRBD1 (6 bases). Trimming took off 4 bases at V and 0 bases at J, with 9 bases between the two ends. The CDR3 extends over 15 amino acids. The germline gives CDR1 LGHNA, CDR2 YSLEER. Here the CDR3 reads CASSREGANTGELFF. In nucleotides, the CDR3 is TGCGCCAGCAGCCGCGAGGGGGCGAACACCGGGGAGCTGTTTTTT.

The V call is TRBV27, the J call TRBJ2-7; 10 nucleotides match TRBD2. The trim removed 4 bases at V and 0 bases at J, leaving 3 bases unmatched. CDR1 is MNHEY and CDR2 is SMNVEV in the germline V gene (reference sequence). This CDR3 is built from 15 residues. The CDR3 DNA sequence: TGTGCCAGCAGTTGGACTAGCGGAAGCTCCTACGAGCAGTACTTC. Protein: CASSWTSGSSYEQYF.

The chain uses TRBV4-3 and TRBJ2-5; perhaps TRBD2 as D (5 bases). The end of the DNA is better explained by TRBJ2-7, so the J call may be wrong. The CDR3 runs to 16 residues. Germline CDR1 LGHNA, CDR2 YSLEER. CDR3 nucleotides: TGCGCCAGCAGCCAAGACCCTAGTGGGAGCTCCTACGAGCAGTACTTC. Encoded protein: CASSQDPSGSSYEQYF.

This chain links TRBV5-1 with TRBJ1-2, with TRBD1 matching over 11 bases. The V and J ends lost 3 bases and 3 bases, in that order; junction bases with no gene match: 1. This CDR3 has 14 residues. Germline V CDR1 and CDR2: SGHRS, YFSETQ. CDR3 bases: TGCGCCAGCAGCTGGACAGGGGGCGACTATGGCTACACCTTC. It yields the protein CASSWTGGDYGYTF.

The chain links TRBV9 to TRBJ2-7; 10 bases line up with TRBD1. Germline V gives CDR1 SGDLS, CDR2 YYNGEE. This CDR3 is built from 16 residues. V trimming: 4 bases; J trimming: 4 bases; junction bases outside the gene matches: 11. CDR3 region: CASSPRGGTGVYEQYF. The CDR3 nucleotides are TGTGCCAGCAGCCCAAGAGGGGGGACAGGGGTGTACGAGCAGTACTTC. Full variable domain (outside the CDR3, taken from reference TRBV9 and TRBJ2-7): DSGVTQTPKHLITATGQRVTLRCSPRSGDLSVYWYQQSLDQGLQFLIQYYNGEERAKGNILERFSAQQFPDLHSELNLSSLELGDSALYFCASSPRGGTGVYEQYFGPGTRLTVT.

The chain couples TRBV27 to TRBJ1-1; tentative D call: TRBD1 (6 bases). Trimming took 6 bases from V and 4 from J, leaving 12 bases between them. The CDR3 totals 13 residues. Germline V CDR1 and CDR2: MNHEY, SMNVEV (reference sequence). In nucleotides, the CDR3 is TGTGCCAGCAGGGAAGGGGGGGGCACTGAAGCTTTCTTT. Its translation: CASREGGGTEAFF.

J is TRBJ2-7 and V is TRBV30, with TRBD1 matching over 9 bases. V lost 5 bases and J lost 6; bases outside the gene matches: 5. Germline lookup yields CDR1 GTSNPN and CDR2 SVGIG (reference sequence). This CDR3 region has 12 residues. CDR3 bases: TGTGCCTGGGGGGACAGGGCCTCCGAGCAGTACTTC. Translating it yields CAWGDRASEQYF.

The genes are TRBV15 and TRBJ1-1, with D unclear. The germline V gene encodes CDR1 LNHNV and CDR2 YYDKDF (reference sequence). The CDR3 runs 13 residues. Trimming took 0 bases from V and 4 from J, leaving 6 bases between them. This chain's CDR3 is CATSRDRGTEAFF. CDR3 DNA: TGTGCCACCAGCAGAGATCGGGGCACTGAAGCTTTCTTT.

The chain links TRBV6-6 to TRBJ2-1; D is unclear. V lost 6 bases to trimming and J lost 8 bases, with 8 bases between them. This CDR3 is built from 11 residues. The V gene's germline CDR1 is MNHNY and CDR2 SVGAGI (reference sequence). CDR3 protein: CASRFGYEQFF. In nucleotides, the CDR3 is TGTGCCAGCAGATTCGGGTATGAGCAGTTCTTC.

V gene TRBV13 combines with J gene TRBJ2-7, with TRBD2 matching 10 bases. Losses at the gene ends were 4 bases for V and 0 bases for J; bases not matched to a gene: 9. The CDR3 is 17 amino acids. Germline V lookup: CDR1 PRHDT, CDR2 FYEKMQ (reference sequence). The CDR3 sequence is CASSSSGLADSSYEQYF. CDR3 coding DNA: TGTGCCAGCAGCTCATCCGGACTAGCGGACTCCTCCTACGAGCAGTACTTC.